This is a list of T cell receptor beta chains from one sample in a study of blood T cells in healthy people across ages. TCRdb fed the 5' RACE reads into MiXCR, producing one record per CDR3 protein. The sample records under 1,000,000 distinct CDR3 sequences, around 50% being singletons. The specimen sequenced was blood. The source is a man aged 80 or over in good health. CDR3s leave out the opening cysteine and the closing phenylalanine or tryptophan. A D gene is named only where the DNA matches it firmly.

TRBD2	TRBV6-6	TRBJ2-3	ASRRLAGDTTDTQY
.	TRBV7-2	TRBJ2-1	ASSYPPGRRQF
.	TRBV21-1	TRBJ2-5	ASSLPGQGDFQETQY
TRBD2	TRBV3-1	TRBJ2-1	ASSLELLAGVNEQF
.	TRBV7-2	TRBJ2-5	ASSLPVQETQY
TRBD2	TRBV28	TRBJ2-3	ASSPTPGTSGNTDTQY
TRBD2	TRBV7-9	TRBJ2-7	ASSLPASGSTEQY
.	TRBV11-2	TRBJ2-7	ASSLDYGPAYSYEQY
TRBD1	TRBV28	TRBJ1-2	ASRETGYLGYT
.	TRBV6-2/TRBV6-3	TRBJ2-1	ASSYRNEQF
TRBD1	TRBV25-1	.	ASSGTGDRGYEQY
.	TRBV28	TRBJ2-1	ASSSLGRGLNNEQF
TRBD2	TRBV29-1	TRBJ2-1	SVSGGRNEQF
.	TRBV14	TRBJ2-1	ASSQAGEPSYNEQF
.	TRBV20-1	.	SAREGSDYEQY
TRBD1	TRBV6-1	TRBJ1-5	ASNKGTGGYQPQH
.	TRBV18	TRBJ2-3	ASSPRTLGDRTDTQY
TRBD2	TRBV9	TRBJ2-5	ASSVVAGGQETQY
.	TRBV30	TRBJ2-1	AWRGTRNEQF
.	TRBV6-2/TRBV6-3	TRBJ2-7	ASSFSAGEYVAYEQY
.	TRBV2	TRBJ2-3	ASTLLALSTDTQY
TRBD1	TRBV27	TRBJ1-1	ASSLSDGQGVGGTEAF
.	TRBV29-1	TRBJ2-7	SIPGAASYEQY
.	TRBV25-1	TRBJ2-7	ASSEFGLGSGEQY
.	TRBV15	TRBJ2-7	ATSRDRQKQY
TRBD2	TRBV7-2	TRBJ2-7	ASSLPTSGSHEQY
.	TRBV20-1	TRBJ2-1	SATSSVTGGSYNEQF
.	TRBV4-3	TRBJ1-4	ASSQTGRANEKLF
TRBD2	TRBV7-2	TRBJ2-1	ASSAGLAGVWNEQF
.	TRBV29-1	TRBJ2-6	GVWVTGANVLT
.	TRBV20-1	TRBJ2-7	SARGTSWYEQY
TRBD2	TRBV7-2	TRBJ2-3	ASSLSGIGTDTQY
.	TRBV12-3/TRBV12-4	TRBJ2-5	ASSLARPETQY
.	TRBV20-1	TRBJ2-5	SASPTGLKTQY
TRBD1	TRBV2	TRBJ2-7	ASSELRGLYEQY
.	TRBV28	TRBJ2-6	ASSQGVGANVLT
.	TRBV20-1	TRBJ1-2	SAPEGLEYGYT
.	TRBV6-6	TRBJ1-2	ASSPKGPPT
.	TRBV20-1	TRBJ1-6	SAIGHLNSPLH
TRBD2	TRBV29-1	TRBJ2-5	SVGLQGLGGLY
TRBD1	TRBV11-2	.	ASSLGIGGEETQY
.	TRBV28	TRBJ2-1	ASTGGAQGANEQF
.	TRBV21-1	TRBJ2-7	ASQTSGSYEQY
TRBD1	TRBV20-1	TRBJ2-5	SAMNPGQQETQY
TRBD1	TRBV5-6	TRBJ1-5	ASSLGDRDQPQH
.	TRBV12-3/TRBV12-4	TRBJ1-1	ASSLGGENTEAF
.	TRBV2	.	ASSEQAKNIQY
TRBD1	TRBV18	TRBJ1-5	ASSTRTGVDQPQH
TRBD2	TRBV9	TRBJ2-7	ASSPLSGGARQY
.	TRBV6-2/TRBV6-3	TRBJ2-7	ASSYQGTYEQY
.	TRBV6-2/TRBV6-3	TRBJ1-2	ASSTNYGYT
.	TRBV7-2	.	ASSHPSSPGSSYNEQY
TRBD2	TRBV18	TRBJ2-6	ASSPTSGNVLT
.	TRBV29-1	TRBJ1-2	SVEDPRLGSGCYT
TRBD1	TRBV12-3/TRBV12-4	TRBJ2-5	ASSFGQGALQETQY